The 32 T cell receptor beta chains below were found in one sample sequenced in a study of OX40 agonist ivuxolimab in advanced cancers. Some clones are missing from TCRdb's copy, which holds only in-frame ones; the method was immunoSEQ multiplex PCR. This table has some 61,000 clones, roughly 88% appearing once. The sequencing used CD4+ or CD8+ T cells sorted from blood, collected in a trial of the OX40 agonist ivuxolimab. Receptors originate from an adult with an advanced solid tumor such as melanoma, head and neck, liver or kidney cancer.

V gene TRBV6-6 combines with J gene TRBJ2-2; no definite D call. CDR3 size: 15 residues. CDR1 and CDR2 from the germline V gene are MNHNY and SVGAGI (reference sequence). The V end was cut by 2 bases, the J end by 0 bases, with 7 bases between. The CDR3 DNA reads TGTGCCAGCAGTTACGAGCAGGCGAACACCGGGGAGCTGTTTTTT. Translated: CASSYEQANTGELFF.

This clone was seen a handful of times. The CDR3 spells CASKVTGFNQPQHF. The DNA for the CDR3 is TGTGCCAGCAAGGTTACGGGATTCAATCAGCCCCAGCATTTT. The rearrangement uses TRBV2 and TRBJ1-5; D uncertain. V lost 7 bases to trimming and J lost 3 bases, with 13 bases between them. Germline V CDR1 and CDR2: SNHLY, FYNNEI. This CDR3 comprises 14 residues.

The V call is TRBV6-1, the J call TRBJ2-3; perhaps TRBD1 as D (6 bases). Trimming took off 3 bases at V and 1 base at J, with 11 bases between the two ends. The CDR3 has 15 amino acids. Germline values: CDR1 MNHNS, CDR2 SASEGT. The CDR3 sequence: CASSDRDIRTDTQYF. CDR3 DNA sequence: TGTGCCAGCAGTGACCGGGACATCCGCACAGATACGCAGTATTTT.

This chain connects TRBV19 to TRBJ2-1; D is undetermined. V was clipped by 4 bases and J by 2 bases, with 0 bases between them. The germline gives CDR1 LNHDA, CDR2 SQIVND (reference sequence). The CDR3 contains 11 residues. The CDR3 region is CASSTYNEQFF. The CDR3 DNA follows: TGTGCCAGTAGTACCTACAATGAGCAGTTCTTC. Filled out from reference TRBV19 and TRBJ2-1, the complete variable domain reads DGGITQSPKYLFRKEGQNVTLSCEQNLNHDAMYWYRQDPGQGLRLIYYSQIVNDFQKGDIAEGYSVSREKKESFPLTVTSAQKNPTAFYLCASSTYNEQFFGPGTRLTVL.

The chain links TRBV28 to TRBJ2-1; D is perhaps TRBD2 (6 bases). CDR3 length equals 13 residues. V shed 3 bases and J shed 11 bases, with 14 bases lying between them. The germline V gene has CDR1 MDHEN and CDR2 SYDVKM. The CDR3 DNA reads TGTGCCAGCAGTTTGGAGGGTCGGGGTAAGCAGTTCTTC. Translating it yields CASSLEGRGKQFF.

CDR3 region: CASSLDIRVAVAFF. CDR3 coding DNA: TGCGCCAGCAGCTTGGATATAAGGGTTGCTGTCGCTTTCTTT. The chain recombines TRBV5-1 with TRBJ1-1; D is uncertain. Deletions cut 0 bases from V and 11 bases from J, with 17 bases between. This CDR3 spans 14 amino acids. Germline loops: CDR1 SGHRS, CDR2 YFSETQ.

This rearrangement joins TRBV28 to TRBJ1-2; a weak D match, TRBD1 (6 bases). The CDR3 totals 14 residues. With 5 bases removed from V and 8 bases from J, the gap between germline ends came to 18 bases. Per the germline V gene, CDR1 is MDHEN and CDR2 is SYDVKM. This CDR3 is CASSPDSTGGGYTF. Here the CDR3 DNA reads TGTGCCAGCAGTCCCGACTCGACAGGCGGCGGCTACACCTTC.

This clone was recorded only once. The CDR3 sequence: CASRPGGPKNIQYF. The CDR3 bases are TGTGCCAGCAGGCCCGGGGGGCCCAAAAACATTCAGTACTTC. The J gene is TRBJ2-4, the V gene TRBV6-1; weak D call: TRBD2 (7 bases). The CDR3 is 14 amino acids. Germline-derived CDR1 and CDR2 are MNHNS and SASEGT. Trimming left V 6 bases short and J 2 bases short, with 11 bases between.

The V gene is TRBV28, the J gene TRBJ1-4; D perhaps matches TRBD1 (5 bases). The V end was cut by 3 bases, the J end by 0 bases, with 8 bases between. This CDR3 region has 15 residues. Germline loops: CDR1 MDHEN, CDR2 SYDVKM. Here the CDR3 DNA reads TGTGCCAGCAGTTTTGGGGGTGCAACTAATGAAAAACTGTTTTTT. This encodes CASSFGGATNEKLFF. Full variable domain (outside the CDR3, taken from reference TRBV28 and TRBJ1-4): DVKVTQSSRYLVKRTGEKVFLECVQDMDHENMFWYRQDPGLGLRLIYFSYDVKMKEKGDIPEGYSVSREKKERFSLILESASTNQTSMYLCASSFGGATNEKLFFGSGTQLSVL.

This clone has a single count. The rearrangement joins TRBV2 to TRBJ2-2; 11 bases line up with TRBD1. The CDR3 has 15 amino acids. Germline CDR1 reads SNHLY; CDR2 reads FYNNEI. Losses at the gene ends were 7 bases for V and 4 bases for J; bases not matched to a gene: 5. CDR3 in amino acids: CASTLGTGGTGELFF. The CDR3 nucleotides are TGTGCCAGCACGTTGGGGACAGGGGGCACCGGGGAGCTGTTTTTT. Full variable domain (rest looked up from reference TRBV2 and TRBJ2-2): EPEVTQTPSHQVTQMGQEVILRCVPISNHLYFYWYRQILGQKVEFLVSFYNNEISEKSEIFDDQFSVERPDGSNFTLKIRSTKLEDSAMYFCASTLGTGGTGELFFGEGSRLTVL.

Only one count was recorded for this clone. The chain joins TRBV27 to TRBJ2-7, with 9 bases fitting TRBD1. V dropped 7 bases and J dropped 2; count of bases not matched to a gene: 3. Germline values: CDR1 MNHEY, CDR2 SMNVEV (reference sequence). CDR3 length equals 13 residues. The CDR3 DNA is TGTGCCAGCAACAGGACAGGGGCCTACGAGCAGTACTTC. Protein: CASNRTGAYEQYF.

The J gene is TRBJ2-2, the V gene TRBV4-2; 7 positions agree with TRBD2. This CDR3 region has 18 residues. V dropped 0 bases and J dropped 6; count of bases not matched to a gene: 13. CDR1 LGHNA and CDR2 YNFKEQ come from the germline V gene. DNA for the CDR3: TGTGCCAGCAGCCAAGAGGGGTCTGGCGGGGGAACACCCGGGGAGCTGTTTTTT. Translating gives CASSQEGSGGGTPGELFF.

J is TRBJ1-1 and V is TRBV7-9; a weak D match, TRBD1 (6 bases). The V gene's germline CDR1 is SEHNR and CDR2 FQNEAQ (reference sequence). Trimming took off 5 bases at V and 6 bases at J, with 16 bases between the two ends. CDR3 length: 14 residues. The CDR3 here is CASSLSQQGSEAFF. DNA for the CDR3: TGTGCCAGCAGCCTCAGCCAACAGGGATCTGAAGCTTTCTTT.

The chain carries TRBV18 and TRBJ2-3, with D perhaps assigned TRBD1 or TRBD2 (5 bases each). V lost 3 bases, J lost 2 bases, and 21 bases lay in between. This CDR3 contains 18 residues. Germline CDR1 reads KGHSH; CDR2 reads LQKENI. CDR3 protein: CASSPLPSTRGNTDTQYF. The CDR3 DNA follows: TGTGCCAGCTCACCTCTCCCGAGTACGAGGGGAAACACAGATACGCAGTATTTT.

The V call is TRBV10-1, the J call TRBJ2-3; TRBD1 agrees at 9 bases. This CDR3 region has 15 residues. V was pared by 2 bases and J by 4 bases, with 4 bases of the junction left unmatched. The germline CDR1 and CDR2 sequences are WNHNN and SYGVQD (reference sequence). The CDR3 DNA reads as TGCGCCAGCAGTGAGAGGGGACAGGGTTCAGATACGCAGTATTTT. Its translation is CASSERGQGSDTQYF.

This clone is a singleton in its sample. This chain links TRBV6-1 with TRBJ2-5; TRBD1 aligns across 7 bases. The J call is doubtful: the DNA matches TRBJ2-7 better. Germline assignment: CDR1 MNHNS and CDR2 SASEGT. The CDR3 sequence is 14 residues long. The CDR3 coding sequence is TGTGCCAGCAGTGAAGGACAGGGTATCTACGAGCAGTACTTC. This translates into CASSEGQGIYEQYF.

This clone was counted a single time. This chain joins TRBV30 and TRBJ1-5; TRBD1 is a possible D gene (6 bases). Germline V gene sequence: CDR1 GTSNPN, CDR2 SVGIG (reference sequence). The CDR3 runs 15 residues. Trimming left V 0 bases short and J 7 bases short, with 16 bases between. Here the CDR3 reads CAWSVLRGLGQPQHF. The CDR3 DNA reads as TGTGCCTGGAGTGTACTGCGGGGGCTTGGGCAGCCCCAGCATTTT. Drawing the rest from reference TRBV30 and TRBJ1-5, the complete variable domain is SQTIHQWPATLVQPVGSPLSLECTVEGTSNPNLYWYRQAAGRGLQLLFYSVGIGQISSEVPQNLSASRPQDRQFILSSKKLLLSDSGFYLCAWSVLRGLGQPQHFGDGTRLSIL.

CDR3 amino acids: CASSEGSGITEAFF. The CDR3 nucleotides read TGCGCCAGCAGCGAAGGTTCGGGGATCACTGAAGCTTTCTTT. V usage is TRBV5-1 and J usage is TRBJ1-1; unclear D gene. The V gene lost 4 bases and the J gene lost 4 bases, with 14 bases spanning the gap. The V gene's germline CDR1 is SGHRS and CDR2 YFSETQ. The CDR3 is 14 amino acids.

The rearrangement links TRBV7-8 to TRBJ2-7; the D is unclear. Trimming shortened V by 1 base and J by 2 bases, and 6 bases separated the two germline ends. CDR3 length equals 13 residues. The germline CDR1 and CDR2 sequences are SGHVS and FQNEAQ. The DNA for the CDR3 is TGTGCCAGCAGCTTAGTCGGCACCTACGAGCAGTACTTC. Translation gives CASSLVGTYEQYF.

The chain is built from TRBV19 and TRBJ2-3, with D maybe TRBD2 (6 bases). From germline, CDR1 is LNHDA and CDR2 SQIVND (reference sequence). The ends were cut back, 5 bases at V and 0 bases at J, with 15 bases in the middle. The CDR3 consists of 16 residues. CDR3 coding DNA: TGTGCCAGTAGTGACCGAGGGAGCGGGAGCACAGATACGCAGTATTTT. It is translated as CASSDRGSGSTDTQYF.

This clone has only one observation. CDR3: CASSLGEERGTQYF. As DNA, the CDR3 is TGCGCCAGCAGCCTCGGGGAGGAGCGGGGGACCCAGTACTTC. This chain joins TRBV5-1 and TRBJ2-5; 7 bases line up with TRBD2. The CDR3 totals 14 residues. CDR1 and CDR2 from the germline V gene are SGHRS and YFSETQ. Trimming at V came to 4 bases and at J to 7 bases, leaving 10 bases not matched to a gene.

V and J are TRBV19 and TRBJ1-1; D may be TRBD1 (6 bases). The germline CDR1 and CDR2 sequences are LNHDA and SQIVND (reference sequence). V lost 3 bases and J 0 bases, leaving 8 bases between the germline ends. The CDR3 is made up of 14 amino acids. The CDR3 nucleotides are TGTGCCAGTAGTATTTCAGGGGTGAACACTGAAGCTTTCTTT. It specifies CASSISGVNTEAFF.

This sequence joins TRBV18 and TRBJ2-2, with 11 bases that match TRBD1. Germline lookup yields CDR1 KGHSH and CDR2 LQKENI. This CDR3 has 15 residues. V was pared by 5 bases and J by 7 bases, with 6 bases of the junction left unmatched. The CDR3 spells CASSGGQGAFGELFF. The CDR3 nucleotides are TGTGCCAGCTCAGGCGGACAGGGGGCCTTCGGGGAGCTGTTTTTT.

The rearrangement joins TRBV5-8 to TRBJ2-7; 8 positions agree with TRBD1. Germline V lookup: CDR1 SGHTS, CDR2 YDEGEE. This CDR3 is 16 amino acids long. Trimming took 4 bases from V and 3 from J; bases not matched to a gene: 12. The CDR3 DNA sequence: TGTGCCAGCAGCCCCCAGGGGGCGGGGACTCTCTACGAGCAGTACTTC. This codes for CASSPQGAGTLYEQYF.

CDR3 DNA sequence: TGCAGCGTTGAAGATAATGGGGACTGGGCTGGAAACACCATATATTTT. Translation gives CSVEDNGDWAGNTIYF. The V call is TRBV29-1, the J call TRBJ1-3, with D possibly being TRBD1 (5 bases). This CDR3 region has 16 residues. Between the trimmed V and J ends, which lost 0 bases and 2 bases, there was a span of 14 bases. Germline V gives CDR1 SQVTM, CDR2 ANQGSEA.

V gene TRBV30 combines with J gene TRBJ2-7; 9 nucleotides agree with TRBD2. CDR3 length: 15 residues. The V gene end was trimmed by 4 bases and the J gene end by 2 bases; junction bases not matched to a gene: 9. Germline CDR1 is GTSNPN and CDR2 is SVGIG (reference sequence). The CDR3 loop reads CAWMNMASGTYEQYF. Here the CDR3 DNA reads TGTGCCTGGATGAACATGGCTAGCGGGACCTACGAGCAGTACTTC. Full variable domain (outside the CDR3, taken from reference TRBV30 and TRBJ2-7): SQTIHQWPATLVQPVGSPLSLECTVEGTSNPNLYWYRQAAGRGLQLLFYSVGIGQISSEVPQNLSASRPQDRQFILSSKKLLLSDSGFYLCAWMNMASGTYEQYFGPGTRLTVT.

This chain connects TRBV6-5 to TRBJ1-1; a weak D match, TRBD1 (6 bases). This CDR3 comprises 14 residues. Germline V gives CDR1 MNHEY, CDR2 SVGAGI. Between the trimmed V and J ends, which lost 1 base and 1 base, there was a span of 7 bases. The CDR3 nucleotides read TGTGCCAGCAGTTACTTGACAGGGAACACTGAAGCTTTCTTT. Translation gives CASSYLTGNTEAFF.

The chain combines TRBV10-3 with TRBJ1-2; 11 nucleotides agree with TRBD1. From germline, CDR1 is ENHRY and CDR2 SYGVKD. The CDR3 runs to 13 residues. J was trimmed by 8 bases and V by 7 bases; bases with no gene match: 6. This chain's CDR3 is CAITGQGARGYTF. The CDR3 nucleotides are TGTGCCATCACCGGACAGGGGGCTAGAGGCTACACCTTC.

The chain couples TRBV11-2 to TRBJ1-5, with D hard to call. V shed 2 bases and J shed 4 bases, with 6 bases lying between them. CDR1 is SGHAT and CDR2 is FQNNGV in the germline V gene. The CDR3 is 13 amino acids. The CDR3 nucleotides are TGTGCCAGCAGCTTATCCCTAAATCAGCCCCAGCATTTT. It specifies CASSLSLNQPQHF.

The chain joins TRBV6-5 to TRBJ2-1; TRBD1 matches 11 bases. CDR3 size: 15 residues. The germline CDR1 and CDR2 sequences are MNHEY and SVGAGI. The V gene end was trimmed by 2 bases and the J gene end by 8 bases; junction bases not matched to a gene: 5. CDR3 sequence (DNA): TGTGCCAGCAGTTACCTGGGACAGGGGGAGGATGAGCAGTTCTTC. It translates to CASSYLGQGEDEQFF.

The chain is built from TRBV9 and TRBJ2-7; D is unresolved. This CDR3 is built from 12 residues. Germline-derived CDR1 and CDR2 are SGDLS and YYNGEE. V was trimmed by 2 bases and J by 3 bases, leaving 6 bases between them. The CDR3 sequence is CASSVSDYEQYF. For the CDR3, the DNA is TGTGCCAGCAGCGTGTCTGACTACGAGCAGTACTTC.

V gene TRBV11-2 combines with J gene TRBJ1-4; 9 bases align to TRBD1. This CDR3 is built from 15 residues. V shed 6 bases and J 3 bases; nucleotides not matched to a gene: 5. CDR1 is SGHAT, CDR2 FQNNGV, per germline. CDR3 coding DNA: TGTGCCAGCAGTGGACAGGGGTTTGCTAATGAAAAACTGTTTTTT. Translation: CASSGQGFANEKLFF.